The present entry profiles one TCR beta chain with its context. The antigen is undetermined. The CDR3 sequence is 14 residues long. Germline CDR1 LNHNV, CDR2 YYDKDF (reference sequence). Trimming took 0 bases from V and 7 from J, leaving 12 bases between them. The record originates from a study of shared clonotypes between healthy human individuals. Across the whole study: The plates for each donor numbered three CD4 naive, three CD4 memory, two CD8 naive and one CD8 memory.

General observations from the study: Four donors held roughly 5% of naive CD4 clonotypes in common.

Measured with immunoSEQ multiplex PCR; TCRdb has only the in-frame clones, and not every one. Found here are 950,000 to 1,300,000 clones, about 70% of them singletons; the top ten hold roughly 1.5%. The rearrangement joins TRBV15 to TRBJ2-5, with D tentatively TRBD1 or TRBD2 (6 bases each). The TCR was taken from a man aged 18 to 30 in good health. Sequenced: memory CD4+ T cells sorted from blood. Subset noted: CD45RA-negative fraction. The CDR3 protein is CATSRDRGGRTQYF. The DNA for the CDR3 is TGTGCCACCAGCAGAGATCGAGGGGGGAGGACCCAGTACTTC.